What follows describes a single T cell receptor beta chain. In its sample, this clonotype was seen many times. There is no known antigen for this receptor. The sample holds no much larger clone one base away, and base qualities are not on file. Interpreted using the paper, the treatment or condition label stands for: live attenuated yellow fever vaccine strain. Two biological replicates of bulk PBMCs were collected at each blood-draw timepoint. PBMCs were isolated from peripheral blood using a standard Ficoll-Paque protocol. TriZol was used to extract RNA from bulk PBMCs, from CD4 and CD8 fractions, and from dextramer-positive and dextramer-negative fractions. The sample comes from a study of T cells after yellow fever vaccination (dated by TCRdb to about 2019). Study-level background: Libraries from fractions with low cell numbers were prepared with the SMART-Seq v4 Ultra Low Input RNA kit. Two healthy male donors, one aged 18 to 29 and one aged 30 to 40 years, made up the cohort. Bulk PBMC replicates and cell subsets were isolated from blood drawn at multiple timepoints before and after both primary and secondary immunization. To follow T-cell clones before and after primary and booster YFV17D yellow fever vaccination, bulk TCR alpha and beta repertoires were sequenced over time.

Results and caveats for the whole study, not just this receptor: A small fraction of clonotypes showed up in both the CD4 and CD8 compartments, probably as a result of convergent recombination. Because only two donors were included in the study, the extent to which the findings can be generalized is limited. Most clones expanded after primary vaccination (96% of CD4 and approximately 90% of CD8) were re-detected after the booster, suggesting that broad memory maintenance occurred. Because abundant contaminating clonotypes from the bulk population could be contained in FACS-sorted repertoires, computational filtering was required. Compared with the primary T-cell response, the secondary T-cell response was weaker but faster, peaking on day 5 rather than day 15.

Sequenced on an Illumina NovaSeq 6000. TCR cDNA was synthesized by 5'RACE template switching, which introduced a universal primer site and unique molecular identifiers. cDNA synthesis was primed from both the TCR alpha and TCR beta constant segments. Two PCR steps were used to amplify libraries, with sample barcodes and sequencing adapters being added in the second step. Sequencing of libraries was done on Illumina HiSeq 2500 (2x100 bp) or NovaSeq (2x150 bp). The authors' pipeline ran thus. Demultiplexing of reads and collapsing into UMI consensus sequences were performed with MIGEC, and V(D)J alignment was carried out with MiXCR. Vaccine-responding clonotypes were defined with edgeR using replicate PBMC samples, requiring FDR below 0.01 and a log2 fold change above 5 up to day 15. Each bulk clonotype received a CD4 or CD8 identity based on whether the sequenced CD4 or CD8 repertoire contained that clonotype at higher abundance. TCRdb reworked the public reads: Q25 trimming with fastp, MiXCR clone assembly, productive beta chains retained. When rows share a CDR3 protein, they turn into one entry using the most common DNA and genes. These V and J calls rely on TCRdb rather than the paper's analysis. This sample has some 320,000 distinct CDR3 sequences in its table, and approximately 4% of those were observed once. The ten biggest clones cover 20% to 25% of the sample.

The germline V end is reduced by 5 bases and the J end by 8 bases; junction bases left unmatched: 7. According to the germline V gene, CDR1 reads SGHTA and CDR2 reads FQGNSA. CDR3 length: 13 amino acids, cysteine to phenylalanine. Solely the CDR3 DNA is kept, with 39 bases framed from the first base. This receptor was identified in a man aged 18 to 30 who received the YFV17D yellow fever vaccine. The chain was built from TRBV7-2 and TRBJ2-7, with TRBD1 matching 9 junction bases. Here the sequenced sample was PBMCs, taken 5 days after the yellow fever booster vaccination. The nucleotides are TGTGCCAGCAGCCGGGACAGGGAAAGCAAGCAGTACTTC. Translation gives CASSRDRESKQYF.